Presented here are 24 T cell receptor beta chains from one specimen sequenced in a study of response to subunit inactivated influenza vaccine. Using its own MiXCR run on the RT-PCR reads, TCRdb lists one record per CDR3 protein. The sample carries hundreds of thousands of distinct CDR3 sequences, 15% to 18% recorded once. Sequences were derived from PBMCs from blood, sampled roughly 12 days after vaccination. All receptors come from a man in his forties or fifties who received an inactivated influenza vaccine.

This chain connects TRBV11-2 to TRBJ2-1, with D unresolved. Germline CDR1 and CDR2: SGHAT and FQNNGV. CDR3 length equals 15 residues. Trimming removed 0 bases at V and 6 bases at J, with 12 bases between. CDR3 in amino acids: CASSLESWGGNEQFF. CDR3 nucleotide sequence: TGTGCCAGCAGCTTAGAAAGCTGGGGTGGCAATGAGCAGTTCTTC.

This clonotype occurred a few times. The rearrangement links TRBV20-1 to TRBJ1-2; possibly TRBD1 for D (5 bases). The germline V gene encodes CDR1 DFQATT and CDR2 SNEGSKA (reference sequence). This CDR3 is built from 12 residues. V lost 3 bases and J 4 bases, leaving 9 bases between the germline ends. CDR3 nucleotides: TGCAGTGCTAGCAGGGAATCCTATGGCTACACCTTC. This translates into CSASRESYGYTF.

This clonotype turned up a few times. This CDR3 is CASGLDYSSYEQYF. CDR3 bases: TGCGCCAGCGGACTAGACTACAGCTCCTACGAGCAGTACTTC. V usage is TRBV5-1 and J usage is TRBJ2-7, with 7 bases identical to TRBD2. CDR1 is SGHRS and CDR2 is YFSETQ in the germline V gene. After removal of 7 bases from V and 0 bases from J, the junction contained 7 bases not matched to a gene. The CDR3 extends over 14 amino acids.

This clonotype was seen more than once but under ten times. The CDR3 reads CASSLKLAGSISYEQYF. As DNA, the CDR3 is TGTGCCAGCAGTTTAAAGCTAGCGGGGTCCATTTCCTACGAGCAGTACTTC. The V and J genes are TRBV6-2 or TRBV6-3 and TRBJ2-7, with 9 bases fitting TRBD2. The CDR3 has 17 residues. Trimming removed 4 bases from V and 1 base from J; junction bases left unmatched: 11. The germline gives CDR1 MNHEY, CDR2 SVGEGT.

This clonotype was seen more than once but under ten times. The genes are TRBV5-1 and TRBJ2-1; 14 bases align to TRBD2. The CDR3 is made up of 18 amino acids. The trim removed 2 bases at V and 0 bases at J, leaving 4 bases unmatched. Germline lookup yields CDR1 SGHRS and CDR2 YFSETQ. The CDR3 nucleotides are TGCGCCAGCAGCTTCGGGACTAGCGGGGGTGTCTCCTACAATGAGCAGTTCTTC. Translating gives CASSFGTSGGVSYNEQFF.

The J gene is TRBJ2-7, the V gene TRBV12-3 or TRBV12-4, with TRBD1 matching 9 bases. This CDR3 is 15 amino acids long. V was pared by 6 bases and J by 4 bases, with 10 bases of the junction left unmatched. CDR3 DNA: TGTGCCAGCAGCCCCCTGTACAGGGGGCCGTACGAGCAGTACTTC. The encoded protein is CASSPLYRGPYEQYF.

This chain connects TRBV7-8 to TRBJ1-3; D uncertain. Germline assignment: CDR1 SGHVS and CDR2 FQNEAQ. V was cut by 2 bases and J by 0 bases, with 8 bases left in between. CDR3 length: 15 amino acids. CDR3 DNA: TGTGCCAGCAGCTTAACGGGGTACTCTGGAAACACCATATATTTT. It encodes CASSLTGYSGNTIYF. The full variable domain, in which reference TRBV7-8 and TRBJ1-3 provide the parts outside the CDR3, is GAGVSQSPRYKVAKRGQDVALRCDPISGHVSLFWYQQALGQGPEFLTYFQNEAQLDKSGLPSDRFFAERPEGSVSTLKIQRTQQEDSAVYLCASSLTGYSGNTIYFGEGSWLTVV.

The chain recombines TRBV10-3 with TRBJ1-6, with a possible D match to TRBD1 (5 bases). Trimming stripped 2 bases from V and 9 bases from J, with 14 bases between. This CDR3 has 15 residues. Germline lookup yields CDR1 ENHRY and CDR2 SYGVKD. DNA for the CDR3: TGTGCCATCAGTGAGCTAGGGAATGGGGGTTCACCCCTCCACTTT. It codes for CAISELGNGGSPLHF.

J is TRBJ2-5 and V is TRBV7-6; D not certain. This CDR3 is 15 amino acids long. V was trimmed by 0 bases and J by 1 base, leaving 9 bases between them. Germline CDR1 reads SGHVS; CDR2 reads FNYEAQ. The DNA for the CDR3 is TGTGCCAGCAGCTTAGCGCAGGTCGCCCAAGAGACCCAGTACTTC. Translated: CASSLAQVAQETQYF. The full variable domain, rest sourced from reference TRBV7-6 and TRBJ2-5, is GAGVSQSPRYKVTKRGQDVALRCDPISGHVSLYWYRQALGQGPEFLTYFNYEAQQDKSGLPNDRFSAERPEGSISTLTIQRTEQRDSAMYRCASSLAQVAQETQYFGPGTRLLVL.

V gene TRBV27 combines with J gene TRBJ1-1; no definite D call. CDR3 length: 13 amino acids. Per germline, CDR1 MNHEY and CDR2 SMNVEV (reference sequence). The V end was cut by 4 bases, the J end by 3 bases, with 9 bases between. Here the CDR3 DNA reads TGTGCCAGCAGTTATCGGTCCCACACTGAAGCTTTCTTT. Protein: CASSYRSHTEAFF.

This sequence joins TRBV5-1 and TRBJ2-5, with D perhaps matching TRBD1 or TRBD2 (5 bases each). The CDR3 spans 16 residues. Germline CDR1 is SGHRS and CDR2 is YFSETQ. V lost 0 bases to trimming and J lost 2 bases, with 14 bases between them. The CDR3 is CASSLGAGTYQETQYF. DNA of the CDR3: TGCGCCAGCAGCTTGGGGGCAGGGACCTATCAAGAGACCCAGTACTTC.

The chain employs TRBV18 and TRBJ2-5; 11 bases agree with TRBD1. Unmatched junction bases numbered 11, after V lost 4 bases and J lost 4 bases. The CDR3 has 17 amino acids. Germline V gene lookup returns CDR1 KGHSH and CDR2 LQKENI. The CDR3, as DNA: TGTGCCAGCTCACAGCTTCCCCCGGACAGGGGGCGAGAGACCCAGTACTTC. Its translation: CASSQLPPDRGRETQYF. The full variable domain, its missing parts supplied by reference TRBV18 and TRBJ2-5, is NAGVMQNPRHLVRRRGQEARLRCSPMKGHSHVYWYRQLPEEGLKFMVYLQKENIIDESGMPKERFSAEFPKEGPSILRIQQVVRGDSAAYFCASSQLPPDRGRETQYFGPGTRLLVL.

This clonotype was seen only a few times. This chain uses TRBV7-2 with TRBJ2-3, with 7 nucleotides matching TRBD1. V lost 8 bases and J lost 1; bases outside the gene matches: 6. The CDR3 extends over 14 amino acids. Germline CDR1 SGHTA, CDR2 FQGNSA. In DNA form, the CDR3 reads TGTGCCAGCGGACGGACAGGCGGCACAGATACGCAGTATTTT. Encoded protein: CASGRTGGTDTQYF.

This clonotype was observed a few times. V usage is TRBV30 and J usage is TRBJ2-3; TRBD2 agrees at 7 bases. The CDR3 has 14 residues. V was pared by 0 bases and J by 6 bases, with 6 bases of the junction left unmatched. Germline-derived CDR1 and CDR2 are GTSNPN and SVGIG (reference sequence). CDR3 sequence: CAWSVLAAGDTQYF. CDR3 in DNA: TGTGCCTGGAGTGTCCTAGCAGCGGGGGATACGCAGTATTTT. Based on the CDR3 plus reference TRBV30 and TRBJ2-3, the full variable domain is SQTIHQWPATLVQPVGSPLSLECTVEGTSNPNLYWYRQAAGRGLQLLFYSVGIGQISSEVPQNLSASRPQDRQFILSSKKLLLSDSGFYLCAWSVLAAGDTQYFGPGTRLTVL.

Only a few counts were recorded for this clonotype. The CDR3 loop reads CASSHRTVDAEAFF. The CDR3 coding sequence is TGCGCCAGCAGCCATAGGACCGTGGACGCTGAAGCTTTCTTT. V is TRBV4-3 and J is TRBJ1-1; D is uncertain. CDR1 and CDR2 from the germline V gene are LGHNA and YSLEER. V was clipped by 3 bases and J by 6 bases, with 14 bases between them. The CDR3 extends over 14 amino acids.

The chain recombines TRBV7-9 with TRBJ2-1; 14 nucleotides match TRBD2. The CDR3 has 16 amino acids. Germline values: CDR1 SEHNR, CDR2 FQNEAQ (reference sequence). V gave up 5 bases and J gave up 8 bases; unmatched junction bases: 8. In DNA, the CDR3 is TGTGCCAGCAGCACTTGGACTAGCGGGAGGAGATATGAGCAGTTCTTC. Encoded protein: CASSTWTSGRRYEQFF. The complete variable domain, with remaining parts taken from reference TRBV7-9 and TRBJ2-1, reads DTGVSQNPRHKITKRGQNVTFRCDPISEHNRLYWYRQTLGQGPEFLTYFQNEAQLEKSRLLSDRFSAERPKGSFSTLEIQRTEQGDSAMYLCASSTWTSGRRYEQFFGPGTRLTVL.

The genes are TRBV4-1 and TRBJ2-2; D is perhaps TRBD2 (6 bases). This CDR3 is built from 18 residues. V was pared by 0 bases and J by 2 bases, with 16 bases between. Germline CDR1 is MGHRA and CDR2 is YSYEKL. CDR3 DNA: TGCGCCAGCAGCCAAGAACCCATTCGGGAGTTCAACACCGGGGAGCTGTTTTTT. Its protein is CASSQEPIREFNTGELFF.

This clonotype has just a few counts. The rearrangement links TRBV29-1 to TRBJ2-3, with 9 bases fitting TRBD1. Per germline, CDR1 SQVTM and CDR2 ANQGSEA. This CDR3 region has 17 residues. Unmatched junction bases numbered 12, after V lost 3 bases and J lost 2 bases. For the CDR3, the DNA is TGCAGCGTTGATAGGGTCCCCGGGACAGGGCTCACAGATACGCAGTATTTT. Residues: CSVDRVPGTGLTDTQYF.

The chain carries TRBV7-6 and TRBJ1-6; no clear D gene. V lost 5 bases, J lost 7 bases, and 12 bases lay in between. Germline CDR1 and CDR2: SGHVS and FNYEAQ. This CDR3 has 14 residues. The CDR3 nucleotides are TGTGCCAGCAGCCTGGGATTTTTCAATTCACCCCTCCACTTT. Translation gives CASSLGFFNSPLHF.

This chain connects TRBV29-1 to TRBJ1-1; possibly TRBD1 for D (6 bases). The CDR3 sequence is 15 residues long. CDR1 is SQVTM, CDR2 ANQGSEA, per germline. Deletions cut 1 base from V and 1 base from J, with 13 bases between. The CDR3 loop reads CSVEGASGANTEAFF. The CDR3 DNA reads TGCAGCGTTGAAGGTGCTTCGGGGGCGAACACTGAAGCTTTCTTT.

The genes are TRBV25-1 and TRBJ1-1; perhaps TRBD1 as D (5 bases). Germline loops: CDR1 MGHDK, CDR2 SYGVNS. This CDR3 spans 14 amino acids. With 4 bases removed from V and 7 bases from J, the gap between germline ends came to 16 bases. The CDR3 DNA sequence: TGTGCCAGCAGTGGACCTGGGGGGAAGCTTGAAGCTTTCTTT. Protein sequence: CASSGPGGKLEAFF.

Many counts were recorded for this clonotype. The chain uses TRBV5-1 and TRBJ2-3; 8 nucleotides align to TRBD1. V was clipped by 4 bases and J by 4 bases; unmatched bases: 14. The CDR3 consists of 17 residues. The germline gives CDR1 SGHRS, CDR2 YFSETQ. CDR3 DNA sequence: TGCGCCAGCAGCCCAAGAATGACAGGGGTGTTTGCAGATACGCAGTATTTT. This codes for CASSPRMTGVFADTQYF.

Only a few counts were recorded for this clonotype. J is TRBJ2-2 and V is TRBV7-6; D gene unclear. CDR1 SGHVS and CDR2 FNYEAQ come from the germline V gene. The CDR3 contains 14 residues. Trimming cost V 3 bases and J 8 bases, with 13 bases left between them. The CDR3 region has the DNA TGTGCCAGCAGCTTTGGCCTTCGAAGTGGGGAGCTGTTTTTT. This sequence encodes CASSFGLRSGELFF.

CDR3 bases: TGCAGTGCTAGAGGGATTGAACCTGGGGCCAACGTCCTGACTTTC. Residues: CSARGIEPGANVLTF. The gene calls are TRBV20-1 and TRBJ2-6; unclear D gene. Deletions cut 1 base from V and 2 bases from J, with 9 bases between. Germline V gene data show CDR1 as DFQATT and CDR2 as SNEGSKA (reference sequence). The CDR3 has 15 amino acids.